The clone carrying this TCR beta chain was seen a few times. The antigen remains unidentified. With molecular barcodes, quantitative 5'-RACE was used to make the TCR beta libraries. One entry per CDR3 protein, called by TCRdb with MiXCR from the 5' RACE reads. The sample yields 700,000 to 850,000 distinct CDR3 sequences, over 9.5% seen once. This sample is part of a study of CD8 T cells in ankylosing spondylitis. The ends were cut back, 4 bases at V and 2 bases at J, with 17 bases in the middle. CDR1 and CDR2 from the germline V gene are SGDLS and YYNGEE. CDR3 length: 16 residues. General study points: Blood of patients with ankylosing spondylitis appeared to be characterized by a TCR beta motif of about eight highly homologous variants. Researchers report that disease-linked clones proved CD8+ and relatively rare in peripheral blood. Researchers reportedly found disease-linked clones significantly enriched in matched ankylosing spondylitis synovial fluid. A number of the motif variants had already been described in reactive arthritis synovial fluid and blood.

The receptor was isolated from a male donor with ankylosing spondylitis. J is TRBJ2-3 and V is TRBV9; D is unclear. Sequencing was done on a sample of blood, either unsorted or a sorted T cell fraction (not recorded which). The CDR3 loop reads CASSSTGRSYTDTQYF. The CDR3 DNA follows: TGTGCCAGCAGCTCAACGGGTCGATCGTACACAGATACGCAGTATTTT.